A selection of T cell receptor beta chains follows, all from one sample in a study of blood T cells in healthy people across ages. TCRdb analysed the 5' RACE reads with MiXCR anew, one entry per CDR3 protein. The sample shows around 1,000,000 distinct CDR3 sequences, 20% to 25% of them seen only once. These same data were also listed under a study on T cells of mothers and their children.

Sequencing was done on a sample of blood. These receptors were collected from a girl aged 2 to 10 in good health. Both conserved end residues are part of each CDR3. The D gene is left open where the match is weak. Clone size is shown for a subset of rows, as once, few, many or a class of expanded clone.

clone size: few
D gene: NA
V gene: TRBV6-4
J gene: TRBJ2-1
CDR3 DNA: TGTGCCAGCAGTGACTCGATGGTTTCCAATGAGCAGTTCTTC
CDR3 protein: CASSDSMVSNEQFF

clone size: NA
D gene: NA
V gene: TRBV7-2
J gene: TRBJ2-7
CDR3 DNA: TGTGCCAGCAGCTGGGCAGATTACGAGCAGTACTTC
CDR3 protein: CASSWADYEQYF

clone size: few
D gene: TRBD1
V gene: TRBV28
J gene: TRBJ2-2
CDR3 DNA: TGTGCCAGCAGTTTATGGGACAGGGAGAACACCGGGGAGCTGTTTTTT
CDR3 protein: CASSLWDRENTGELFF

clone size: few
D gene: NA
V gene: TRBV2
J gene: TRBJ2-2
CDR3 DNA: TGTGCCAGCAGTGGGGTCCCATTCTCCGGAGTAGATACCGGGGAGCTGTTTTTT
CDR3 protein: CASSGVPFSGVDTGELFF

clone size: NA
D gene: NA
V gene: TRBV29-1
J gene: TRBJ2-5
CDR3 DNA: TGCAGCGTGCCCGGCAGGGCGGAGACCCAGTACTTC
CDR3 protein: CSVPGRAETQYF

clone size: NA
D gene: TRBD1
V gene: TRBV6-5
J gene: TRBJ2-7
CDR3 DNA: TGTGCCAGCACCATGAGACAGGGTTTATTCGAGCAGTACTTC
CDR3 protein: CASTMRQGLFEQYF

clone size: NA
D gene: NA
V gene: TRBV4-2
J gene: TRBJ2-3
CDR3 DNA: TGTGCCAGCAGCCAAGATGTCGCTTCGGGGCCCACAGATACGCAGTATTTT
CDR3 protein: CASSQDVASGPTDTQYF

clone size: few
D gene: NA
V gene: TRBV4-2
J gene: TRBJ2-3
CDR3 DNA: TGTGCCAGCAGCCAAGTAGAGGGACCCGGCACAGATACGCAGTATTTT
CDR3 protein: CASSQVEGPGTDTQYF

clone size: NA
D gene: NA
V gene: TRBV12-3/TRBV12-4
J gene: TRBJ2-7
CDR3 DNA: TGTGCCAGCAGTCGCGGGACACCCAAACCTACCTACGAGCAGTACTTC
CDR3 protein: CASSRGTPKPTYEQYF

clone size: NA
D gene: NA
V gene: TRBV7-9
J gene: TRBJ2-5
CDR3 DNA: TGTGCCAGCAGCGCGACGAACCAAGAGACCCAGTACTTC
CDR3 protein: CASSATNQETQYF

clone size: NA
D gene: NA
V gene: TRBV20-1
J gene: TRBJ2-1
CDR3 DNA: TGCAGTGCCCACGGGGCGGCAGGGATGGTGCACAATGAGCAGTTCTTC
CDR3 protein: CSAHGAAGMVHNEQFF

clone size: NA
D gene: NA
V gene: TRBV20-1
J gene: TRBJ2-5
CDR3 DNA: TGCAGTGCCCTTCGGACCGGGACTTCGGGACTGGAGACCCAGTACTTC
CDR3 protein: CSALRTGTSGLETQYF

clone size: few
D gene: TRBD1
V gene: TRBV29-1
J gene: TRBJ2-5
CDR3 DNA: TGCAGCGTTCAGGGTTGGGGGACAGTACAAGAGACCCAGTACTTC
CDR3 protein: CSVQGWGTVQETQYF

clone size: NA
D gene: TRBD1
V gene: TRBV28
J gene: TRBJ2-2
CDR3 DNA: TGTGCCAGCCATCCCGGGACAGCGATCACCGGGGAGCTGTTTTTT
CDR3 protein: CASHPGTAITGELFF